This entry describes one T cell receptor (beta chain). This clone was observed a single time. It has no known antigen specificity. No clone much larger than this one lies a single base away; base qualities are absent. The source of the sample is a study of blood T cell repertoires in COVID-19 (dated by TCRdb to 2019 to 2021). Context from the whole study: The collaborator samples originated in the United States, Italy and Spain and spanned the acute and convalescent phases of COVID-19. The material from the prospective study consisted of cDNA or gDNA derived from T cells, B-cell-depleted T cells, or PBMCs. The sample metadata nearly always contained a de-identified subject ID, COVID-19 status, age in years and sex. Where available, HLA class I and class II types were taken from metadata supplied by the sample provider and were not determined by assay-based typing. Deeply sampled blood TCRbeta repertoires from subjects exposed to, actively infected with, or recovered from COVID-19 were included in the dataset. The repertoires were made available in a free public database intended to serve as a resource for research on the immune response to SARS-CoV-2. The samples were drawn from the first 160 participants of the ongoing ImmuneRACE study and from 1,200 or so subjects provided by 6 global collaborators.

The junction shows trimming of 4 bases on V and 0 bases on J, and the gene matches do not reach 9 bases of it. CDR1 and CDR2, per the germline V gene, are SGHRS and YFSETQ. Inclusive of the bounding cysteine and phenylalanine, the CDR3 is 16 residues long. This entry keeps only the CDR3 DNA: 48 bases, framed from base 1. The full study reports these points: The quantity of clinical and demographic metadata differed by source and by participant and was supplied without curation.

TCRbeta CDR3 regions were amplified from genomic DNA using the immunoSEQ Assay, a bias-controlled multiplex PCR. The source study handled its data this way. The number of nucleated cells in each sample was estimated by amplification of reference gene primers within the assay. Sequence reads were collapsed and filtered to measure the absolute abundance of every unique TCRbeta CDR3 rearrangement. Productive Simpson clonality was computed per sample as the square root of Simpson's diversity index over productive rearrangements. Sourced from immuneACCESS, this table was stored by TCRdb with only in-frame sequences that have V and J called. A share of the clones is absent; for the studies checked, an unresolved V gene accounts for under half, and the remainder has no known explanation. V, J and clone size were drawn from that table, and D and trimming were deduced from the DNA. The sample table lists 97,000 or so clones, more than 75% of them with a count of one. Less than 3.5% of the sample is held by the ten biggest clonotypes.

Each collaborating institution followed its own protocols to collect whole blood in K2EDTA tubes. Collaborator samples were shipped for TCRbeta analysis as frozen whole blood, isolated PBMCs, or DNA extracted from either sample type. Rearrangement joined TRBV5-1 to TRBJ1-1; TRBD1 aligns with 7 central bases. Source material: peripheral blood. The TCR comes from a man in his forties or fifties with active or convalescent COVID-19. The DNA is as follows: TGCGCCAGCAGCATTTCCCCGGGACAGATGAACACTGAAGCTTTCTTT. Translated, it reads CASSISPGQMNTEAFF.